This T cell receptor (beta chain) is drawn from a study of Graves' ophthalmopathy and Graves' hyperthyroidism. Trimming took 3 bases from V and 0 from J, leaving 8 bases between them. The CDR3 runs 15 residues. Germline CDR1 and CDR2: LNHNV and YYDKDF (reference sequence). TCR beta CDR3 regions were amplified from RNA transcripts. First-round RT-PCR relied on HTBI primers, and a second-round multiplex PCR came next. TCRdb re-analysed the multiplex PCR reads in MiXCR, keeping a single row per CDR3 protein. The sample includes more than 1,000,000 distinct CDR3 sequences, around a third seen only once; the top ten take 8.5% to 14%.

Source material: peripheral blood or thyroid tissue (not recorded which). The TCR comes from an adult man with Graves' hyperthyroidism. J is TRBJ1-4 and V is TRBV15; D ambiguous. DNA of the CDR3: TGTGCCACCAGCAGCTTTTCAGCAACTAATGAAAAACTGTTTTTT. Translation gives CATSSFSATNEKLFF. The full variable domain, rest sourced from reference TRBV15 and TRBJ1-4, is DAMVIQNPRYQVTQFGKPVTLSCSQTLNHNVMYWYQQKSSQAPKLLFHYYDKDFNNEADTPDNFQSRRPNTSFCFLDIRSPGLGDTAMYLCATSSFSATNEKLFFGSGTQLSVL.